The 13 T cell receptor beta chains presented below share a single source sample, sequenced in a study of blood T cell repertoires in COVID-19. Here immunoSEQ multiplex PCR was the method, and the copy in TCRdb shows in-frame clones only, minus some. The data hold nearly 400,000 clones, with 89% observed a single time. Sequenced material: PBMCs or T cells enriched from blood (not recorded which). Receptor source: a woman in her twenties or thirties who had recovered from COVID-19.

The chain employs TRBV5-4 and TRBJ2-1; 7 bases line up with TRBD2. Germline V gene lookup returns CDR1 SGHNT and CDR2 YYREEE (reference sequence). J lost 0 bases, V lost 4 bases, and 10 bases had no gene match. This CDR3 has 17 amino acids. The CDR3 region has the DNA TGTGCCAGCAGCCCTCGTTGGGGGGGAAGCTCCTACAATGAGCAGTTCTTC. As protein: CASSPRWGGSSYNEQFF.

V and J are TRBV11-3 and TRBJ1-6, with D unclear. The germline V and J ends were trimmed by 1 base and 8 bases, with 6 bases remaining between them. Germline V lookup: CDR1 SGHNT, CDR2 YENEEA. The CDR3 loop spans 13 amino acids. CDR3 nucleotide sequence: TGTGCCAGCAGCTTAGTAGCGGATTCACCCCTCCACTTT. Protein sequence: CASSLVADSPLHF.

This clone was found once. The CDR3 does not close with the conserved phenylalanine or tryptophan, likely indicating a read error. The DNA is omitted, as the CDR3 cannot be located on it reliably, and the CDR3 follows TCRdb's listing. The rearrangement uses TRBV29-1 and TRBJ1-1; TRBD1 reflects the table's D call only, with no check against the DNA. The CDR3 is 14 amino acids long, termini counted. Germline CDR1 and CDR2: SQVTM and ANQGSEA. CDR3 amino acids: CSVEEGQGAFQPPG.

The chain joins TRBV5-4 to TRBJ2-1; TRBD2 matches 11 bases. The CDR3 loop spans 16 amino acids. Germline trimming cut 3 bases from V and 9 bases from J; bases unmatched to any gene: 11. Per germline, CDR1 SGHNT and CDR2 YYREEE (reference sequence). CDR3 amino acids: CASSSHSGRAYGEQFF. CDR3 sequence (DNA): TGTGCCAGCAGCTCCCATAGCGGGAGGGCTTATGGTGAGCAGTTCTTC.

This clone showed up just once. This sequence joins TRBV11-2 and TRBJ1-2; D is perhaps TRBD1 (6 bases). CDR1 and CDR2 from the germline V gene are SGHAT and FQNNGV. There are 14 residues in the CDR3. V was trimmed by 3 bases and J by 8 bases, leaving 16 bases between them. The chain's CDR3 is CASSFLDSLRGYTF. The CDR3 coding sequence is TGTGCCAGCAGCTTCCTGGACAGCCTGAGGGGCTACACCTTC.

The chain recombines TRBV28 with TRBJ1-2, with D tentatively TRBD1 (6 bases). The ends were cut back, 5 bases at V and 8 bases at J, with 21 bases in the middle. Germline assignment: CDR1 MDHEN and CDR2 SYDVKM. CDR3 length equals 15 residues. CDR3 bases: TGTGCCAGCAGTCCCGCCAGCGTAACAGGGTTGGGCTACACCTTC. Residues: CASSPASVTGLGYTF.

This clone was seen only once. This sequence joins TRBV5-8 and TRBJ2-2; 10 nucleotides align to TRBD2. The V gene's germline CDR1 is SGHTS and CDR2 YDEGEE. With V trimmed by 3 bases and J by 9 bases, 14 bases remained unmatched. The CDR3 contains 17 residues. The DNA for the CDR3 is TGTGCCAGCAGCTCACTTCTAGCGGGAGTAGGTTCGCGGGAGCTGTTTTTT. This translates into CASSSLLAGVGSRELFF.

The chain combines TRBV24-1 with TRBJ2-5, with no clear D. Germline V gives CDR1 KGHDR, CDR2 SFDVKD. V was shortened by 4 bases and J by 7 bases, with 9 bases between the two germline ends. This CDR3 has 12 amino acids. CDR3: CATSDRPGTQYF. CDR3 bases: TGTGCCACCAGTGACCGACCAGGGACCCAGTACTTC.

V gene TRBV11-2 combines with J gene TRBJ2-3; 8 bases fit TRBD2. Germline trimming cut 5 bases from V and 9 bases from J; bases unmatched to any gene: 4. The CDR3 consists of 12 residues. The V gene's germline CDR1 is SGHAT and CDR2 FQNNGV. The CDR3 region is CASSQERETQYF. In nucleotides, the CDR3 is TGTGCCAGCAGCCAAGAGCGGGAGACGCAGTATTTT.

V gene TRBV7-9 combines with J gene TRBJ1-2, with unresolved D. Germline V gene lookup returns CDR1 SEHNR and CDR2 FQNEAQ (reference sequence). The V end lost 5 bases, the J end lost 2 bases, and 9 bases lay between the germline ends. This CDR3 contains 13 residues. CDR3 DNA: TGTGCCAGCAGCCTCAACACAAACTATGGCTACACCTTC. Protein sequence: CASSLNTNYGYTF. Full variable domain (outside the CDR3, taken from reference TRBV7-9 and TRBJ1-2): DTGVSQNPRHKITKRGQNVTFRCDPISEHNRLYWYRQTLGQGPEFLTYFQNEAQLEKSRLLSDRFSAERPKGSFSTLEIQRTEQGDSAMYLCASSLNTNYGYTFGSGTRLTVV.

The rearrangement uses TRBV27 and TRBJ2-5; 11 bases fit TRBD1. V was pared by 5 bases and J by 5 bases, with 13 bases of the junction left unmatched. This CDR3 is 17 amino acids long. Per the germline V gene, CDR1 is MNHEY and CDR2 is SMNVEV (reference sequence). This CDR3 is CASSKPRGQGGWETQYF. The CDR3 nucleotides read TGTGCCAGCAGTAAACCCAGGGGACAGGGGGGTTGGGAGACCCAGTACTTC.

This chain joins TRBV7-9 and TRBJ1-1, with a possible D match to TRBD1 (5 bases). The CDR3 runs 14 residues. Germline CDR1 SEHNR, CDR2 FQNEAQ (reference sequence). V gave up 3 bases and J gave up 4 bases, with 12 bases separating them. The CDR3 sequence is CASSLGREGTEAFF. The CDR3 bases are TGTGCCAGCAGCTTGGGCAGGGAGGGCACTGAAGCTTTCTTT.

V is TRBV2 and J is TRBJ2-2; TRBD2 matches at 10 bases. The CDR3 totals 18 residues. Germline loops: CDR1 SNHLY, CDR2 FYNNEI. The V segment lost 2 bases and the J segment 6 bases; nucleotides outside the gene matches: 12. DNA of the CDR3: TGTGCCAGCAGTGAATCGTCTCTAGCGGGAGTTGTATCCGGGGAGCTGTTTTTT. The encoded protein is CASSESSLAGVVSGELFF.